A selection of T cell receptor beta chains follows, all from one sample in a study of regulatory and conventional T cells in RAG deficiency. Generated by immunoSEQ multiplex PCR, the TCRdb table keeps only in-frame clones and is missing some. Here the sample spans some 28,000 clones, approximately 90% being singletons. The sample was also reused in another study, on regulatory T cells.

The sequencing input was Tregs sorted from blood. These receptors were taken from a human donor in good health. Both conserved end residues are part of each CDR3. The D gene is left open where the match is weak. The size entry is marked missing in some rows and otherwise reads once, few, many or a size class.

TRBV18,TRBJ1-2,-,-,CASSPITDGGGIVTIGYTF,TGTGCCAGCTCACCGATAACCGACGGTGGAGGGATAGTTACGATCGGCTACACCTTC
TRBV5-5,TRBJ1-2,TRBD1,-,CASSSWDRFYGYTF,TGTGCCAGCAGCTCCTGGGACAGATTCTATGGCTACACCTTC
TRBV11-2,TRBJ2-7,-,once,CASTHYPPRRTYEQYF,TGTGCCAGCACCCACTACCCCCCGCGACGGACCTACGAGCAGTACTTC
TRBV12-2,TRBJ2-5,-,-,CASRFDRAGETQYF,TGTGCAAGTCGCTTTGACAGGGCGGGAGAGACCCAGTACTTC
TRBV6-1,TRBJ2-7,TRBD2,-,CASSPGGPSYEQYF,TGTGCCAGCAGCCCGGGGGGGCCCTCCTACGAGCAGTACTTC
TRBV13,TRBJ2-3,TRBD1,once,CASSLAGTASFTDTQYF,TGTGCCAGCAGCTTAGCCGGGACAGCCTCATTCACAGATACGCAGTATTTT
TRBV19,TRBJ2-2,TRBD1,-,CASSTRIGQAGELFF,TGTGCCAGTAGTACACGAATAGGACAGGCCGGGGAGCTGTTTTTT
TRBV7-9,TRBJ2-2,-,-,CASSLQRATGELFF,TGTGCCAGCAGCTTACAACGGGCTACCGGGGAGCTGTTTTTT
TRBV7-2,TRBJ2-5,-,-,CASSSLALRETQYF,TGTGCCAGCAGCTCCTTAGCGCTGCGTGAGACCCAGTACTTC
TRBV12-5,TRBJ1-3,TRBD1,-,CASGLVQGAGNTIYF,TGTGCTAGTGGTTTGGTACAGGGGGCTGGAAACACCATATATTTT
TRBV9,TRBJ1-2,-,-,CASSADAAVGGYTF,TGTGCCAGCAGCGCGGATGCGGCGGTCGGCGGCTACACCTTC
TRBV18,TRBJ1-2,-,-,CASSLRTGTGIYGYTF,TGTGCCAGCTCGCTCCGAACAGGAACAGGGATATATGGCTACACCTTC
TRBV5-1,TRBJ2-7,-,-,CASSPARDGRIYEQYF,TGCGCCAGCAGCCCCGCTAGAGACGGGAGAATTTACGAGCAGTACTTC
TRBV19,TRBJ1-1,-,few,CASKSGGWTEAFF,TGTGCCAGTAAGTCCGGGGGTTGGACTGAAGCTTTCTTT
TRBV6-1,TRBJ1-5,-,-,CASSWSPNQPQHF,TGTGCCAGCAGTTGGAGTCCGAATCAGCCCCAGCATTTT
TRBV5-1,TRBJ1-2,-,-,CASSPPGLTYGYTF,TGCGCCAGCAGCCCACCTGGGTTGACCTATGGCTACACCTTC
TRBV5-4,TRBJ2-3,-,-,CASSLLLGVTDTQYF,TGTGCCAGCAGCCTCCTGTTGGGAGTCACAGATACGCAGTATTTT
TRBV30,TRBJ1-4,-,-,CAWSGIGSGRLNEKLFF,TGTGCCTGGAGTGGGATCGGCTCGGGCAGGCTTAATGAAAAACTGTTTTTT
TRBV7-9,TRBJ1-4,TRBD1,-,CASSLGRGRTNEKLFF,TGTGCCAGCAGCTTGGGTAGGGGGCGAACTAATGAAAAACTGTTTTTT
TRBV18,TRBJ1-4,-,once,CASSPTVSNEKLFF,TGTGCCAGCTCACCGACGGTGTCTAATGAAAAACTGTTTTTT
TRBV6-1,TRBJ2-7,TRBD1,-,CASSDQTGVFSEQYF,TGTGCCAGCAGTGACCAGACAGGGGTCTTCTCCGAGCAGTACTTC
TRBV19,TRBJ2-6,-,-,CASSRRQPGANVLTF,TGTGCCAGCTCCCGGAGACAACCAGGGGCCAACGTCCTGACTTTC
TRBV7-2,TRBJ2-7,TRBD2,-,CASSGGLAGAGEQYF,TGTGCCAGCAGCGGAGGACTAGCGGGGGCCGGTGAGCAGTACTTC
TRBV5-4,TRBJ2-1,-,-,CASSQGPGTYNEQFF,TGTGCCAGCAGCCAGGGACCAGGGACCTACAATGAGCAGTTCTTC
TRBV9,TRBJ2-1,-,-,CASSVAEGQFF,TGTGCCAGCAGCGTAGCTGAGGGGCAGTTCTTC
TRBV5-1,TRBJ2-7,-,-,CASSWGLGRSYEQYF,TGCGCCAGCAGCTGGGGCTTGGGACGGAGCTACGAGCAGTACTTC
TRBV11-1,TRBJ1-5,-,-,CASSFGMGQPQHF,TGTGCCAGCAGCTTCGGAATGGGGCAGCCCCAGCATTTT
TRBV2,TRBJ2-1,-,-,CASSVLYNEQFF,TGTGCCAGCAGTGTCTTATACAATGAGCAGTTCTTC
TRBV28,TRBJ1-4,TRBD1,-,CAARGQGNEKLFF,TGTGCCGCCCGGGGACAGGGGAATGAAAAACTGTTTTTT
TRBV29-1,TRBJ1-1,TRBD1,-,CSVDWRYGTEPAFF,TGCAGCGTTGATTGGAGGTACGGGACAGAGCCAGCTTTCTTT
TRBV11-2,TRBJ2-7,TRBD2,-,CASSNRRSGGPYYEQYF,TGTGCCAGCAGCAACCGCCGGTCGGGGGGGCCCTACTACGAGCAGTACTTC
TRBV2,TRBJ1-1,-,-,CASSALLVGNTEAFF,TGTGCCAGCAGTGCTCTTCTGGTTGGGAACACTGAAGCTTTCTTT
TRBV5-1,TRBJ1-6,-,-,CASSLGARGSYNSPLHF,TGCGCCAGCAGCTTGGGGGCCCGGGGGTCCTATAATTCACCCCTCCACTTT
TRBV9,TRBJ2-7,-,-,CASSVGATGGQTYEQYF,TGTGCCAGCAGCGTAGGGGCTACCGGCGGACAGACCTACGAGCAGTACTTC
TRBV18,TRBJ2-2,-,-,CASSPTGDHPGELFF,TGTGCCAGCTCACCGACAGGAGACCACCCCGGGGAGCTGTTTTTT
TRBV27,TRBJ1-5,-,-,CASSLLEGQPQHF,TGTGCCAGCAGTTTGTTAGAGGGACAGCCCCAGCATTTT
TRBV30,TRBJ1-2,-,-,CAWSVTPNPIYGYTF,TGTGCCTGGAGTGTAACGCCAAACCCAATCTATGGCTACACCTTC
TRBV6-1,TRBJ2-2,-,-,CASSAQGNTGELFF,TGTGCCAGCAGTGCCCAGGGGAACACCGGGGAGCTGTTTTTT
TRBV7-9,TRBJ1-3,-,-,CASQERIRTGNTIYF,TGTGCCAGTCAAGAACGGATCCGGACTGGAAACACCATATATTTT
TRBV5-6,TRBJ2-2,TRBD1,-,CASSLTFTGTGPAGELFF,TGTGCCAGCAGCCTAACGTTTACCGGGACAGGGCCCGCCGGGGAGCTGTTTTTT
TRBV6-1,TRBJ2-5,TRBD1,-,CASRTGTGGPTQYF,TGTGCCAGCAGGACCGGGACAGGGGGCCCCACCCAGTACTTC
TRBV28,TRBJ1-1,-,-,CASSLDPLPNTEAFF,TGTGCCAGCAGTTTAGACCCCCTACCGAACACTGAAGCTTTCTTT
TRBV4-2,TRBJ1-2,-,-,CASSQDEGRIESGYTF,TGTGCCAGCAGCCAAGATGAGGGGCGTATAGAGAGTGGCTACACCTTC
TRBV2,TRBJ1-6,TRBD1,-,CASSRQGAGNSPLHF,TGTGCCAGCAGCCGACAGGGGGCTGGTAATTCACCCCTCCACTTT
TRBV7-9,TRBJ1-1,-,-,CASSLGGLEYTEAFF,TGTGCCAGCAGCTTAGGAGGTTTGGAGTACACTGAAGCTTTCTTT
TRBV5-6,TRBJ2-7,-,-,CASSLTRVPIEQYF,TGTGCCAGCAGCTTGACCCGGGTCCCTATCGAGCAGTACTTC
TRBV7-3,TRBJ2-7,-,once,CASSLGPSYEQYF,TGTGCCAGCAGCTTAGGTCCGTCGTACGAGCAGTACTTC
TRBV19,TRBJ1-5,-,-,CASSYRGRGNQPQHF,TGTGCCAGTAGTTACCGGGGCCGTGGGAATCAGCCCCAGCATTTT